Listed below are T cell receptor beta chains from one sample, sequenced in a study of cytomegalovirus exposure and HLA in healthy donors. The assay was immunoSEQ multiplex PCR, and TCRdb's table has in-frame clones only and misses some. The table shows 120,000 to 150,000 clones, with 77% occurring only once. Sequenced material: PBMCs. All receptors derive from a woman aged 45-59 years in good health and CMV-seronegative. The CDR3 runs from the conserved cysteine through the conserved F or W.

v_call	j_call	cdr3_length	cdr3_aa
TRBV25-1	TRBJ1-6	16	CASSEYPGPGESPLHF
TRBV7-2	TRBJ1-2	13	CASSLDRGNGYTF
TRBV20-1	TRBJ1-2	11	CRAGRDYGYTF
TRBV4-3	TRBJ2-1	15	CASSQDGGSYNEQFF
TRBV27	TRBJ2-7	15	CASSLGQGARHEQYF
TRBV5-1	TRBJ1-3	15	CASSPNPRAGNTIYF
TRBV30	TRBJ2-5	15	CAWSPYLGQQETQYF
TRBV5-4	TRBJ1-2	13	CASRIQGSYGYTF
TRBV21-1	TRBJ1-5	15	CASSSPEQLNQPQHF
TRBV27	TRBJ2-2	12	CASGEGTGELFF
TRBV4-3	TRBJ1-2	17	CASSQGISGGGLYGYTF
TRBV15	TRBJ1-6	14	CATSRDREGSPLHF
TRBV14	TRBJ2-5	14	CASSQGDSRETQYF
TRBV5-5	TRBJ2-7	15	CASSSLPDRTYEQYF
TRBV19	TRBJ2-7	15	CASSMRTGGDYEQYF